Shown below are 31 T cell receptor beta chains from a single sample sequenced in a study of CD8 T cells in Susac syndrome. RNA amounts of roughly 0.45 to 1 ug underwent reverse transcription with random hexamers. One entry per CDR3 protein results from TCRdb running MiXCR on the immunoSEQ multiplex PCR reads. The table lists fewer than 200,000 distinct CDR3 sequences, roughly 92% of them singletons. The specimen was CD4+ T cells from PBMCs. Receptors originate from a human donor in good health.

The rearrangement links TRBV6-6 to TRBJ2-7, with D possibly TRBD2 on 5 matching bases. V was pared by 1 base and J by 4 bases, with 14 bases between. The CDR3 is 15 amino acids. Germline V CDR1 and CDR2: MNHNY, SVGAGI (reference sequence). The CDR3 DNA follows: TGTGCCAGCAGTTACTTCCAGGCGACGGGATACGAGCAGTACTTC. Amino acid sequence: CASSYFQATGYEQYF.

The gene calls are TRBV27 and TRBJ2-5; weak D call: TRBD1 (6 bases). The length of the CDR3 is 14 residues. The V gene lost 4 bases and the J gene lost 4 bases, with 13 bases spanning the gap. Germline assignment: CDR1 MNHEY and CDR2 SMNVEV (reference sequence). CDR3 DNA: TGTGCCAGCAGTTCCTACAGGGAGTTAGAGACCCAGTACTTC. Residues: CASSSYRELETQYF.

V is TRBV19 and J is TRBJ2-3, with D tentatively TRBD1 or TRBD2 (6 bases each). V was pared by 7 bases and J by 8 bases, with 16 bases between. The CDR3 covers 13 residues. Germline loops: CDR1 LNHDA, CDR2 SQIVND (reference sequence). CDR3 in amino acids: CASNTGAPGTQYF. CDR3 nucleotides: TGTGCCAGTAATACGGGGGCGCCGGGTACGCAGTATTTT.

The chain uses TRBV3-1 and TRBJ1-1; 8 bases are a match to TRBD1. Trimming at V came to 4 bases and at J to 1 base, leaving 5 bases not matched to a gene. This CDR3 is built from 15 residues. Germline V gene lookup returns CDR1 LGHDT and CDR2 YNNKEL (reference sequence). In nucleotides, the CDR3 is TGTGCCAGCAGCCCCTGGGACAGGAAGAACACTGAAGCTTTCTTT. Protein product: CASSPWDRKNTEAFF.

The chain employs TRBV7-9 and TRBJ2-3; D gene uncertain. Germline loops: CDR1 SEHNR, CDR2 FQNEAQ (reference sequence). CDR3 length equals 12 residues. V lost 3 bases and J lost 4, with 5 bases in between. The chain's CDR3 is CASSFVSDTQYF. The DNA for the CDR3 is TGTGCCAGCAGCTTCGTGTCAGATACGCAGTATTTT.

V usage is TRBV5-1 and J usage is TRBJ2-5; TRBD1 might be the D (6 bases). This CDR3 has 14 residues. Germline V gene lookup returns CDR1 SGHRS and CDR2 YFSETQ. The V end was cut by 2 bases, the J end by 4 bases, with 12 bases between. In DNA, the CDR3 is TGCGCCAGCAGCTTCCAGGGGAGCCGAGAGACCCAGTACTTC. This translates into CASSFQGSRETQYF.

The V call is TRBV7-2, the J call TRBJ1-5; a possible D gene is TRBD1 (6 bases). CDR1 is SGHTA and CDR2 is FQGNSA in the germline V gene. V lost 4 bases and J lost 7, with 14 bases in between. The CDR3 loop spans 14 amino acids. CDR3: CASSSGVGRQPQHF. The CDR3 DNA follows: TGTGCCAGCAGCTCAGGGGTCGGTAGACAGCCCCAGCATTTT.

The rearrangement links TRBV3-1 to TRBJ2-1; TRBD2 matches at 7 bases. The CDR3 contains 15 residues. Germline V gene lookup returns CDR1 LGHDT and CDR2 YNNKEL (reference sequence). V shed 3 bases and J 4 bases; nucleotides not matched to a gene: 6. CDR3 sequence (DNA): TGTGCCAGCAGCCAGGCACCGGGGGGATACAATGAGCAGTTCTTC. Its protein is CASSQAPGGYNEQFF.

The chain uses TRBV4-1 and TRBJ2-3; perhaps D is TRBD1 or TRBD2 (6 bases each). The CDR3 sequence is 15 residues long. V was clipped by 5 bases and J by 1 base, with 13 bases between them. Germline V gene sequence: CDR1 MGHRA, CDR2 YSYEKL. The CDR3 region is CASSKQEGGTDTQYF. The CDR3 DNA follows: TGCGCCAGCAGCAAGCAGGAGGGGGGCACAGATACGCAGTATTTT.

DNA of the CDR3: TGTGCCAGCAGAAAACTGCCCTCTGGAAACACCATATATTTT. Translating gives CASRKLPSGNTIYF. The V gene is TRBV6-5, the J gene TRBJ1-3; D is unclear. The CDR3 totals 14 residues. In germline, CDR1 is MNHEY, CDR2 SVGAGI. V lost 6 bases and J lost 0, with 9 bases in between.

The chain recombines TRBV10-3 with TRBJ2-7; 12 bases agree with TRBD2. Germline-derived CDR1 and CDR2 are ENHRY and SYGVKD. V was clipped by 5 bases and J by 5 bases; unmatched bases: 13. The CDR3 has 17 amino acids. In nucleotides, the CDR3 is TGTGCCATCAGTAACAGACTAGCGGGGGCCGCCGGCCACGAGCAGTACTTC. This translates into CAISNRLAGAAGHEQYF.

The V and J genes are TRBV6-5 and TRBJ1-1; no firm D call. Germline lookup yields CDR1 MNHEY and CDR2 SVGAGI. The CDR3 has 14 residues. V was trimmed by 2 bases and J by 0 bases, leaving 7 bases between them. The CDR3 sequence: CASSYERLNTEAFF. The CDR3 DNA sequence: TGTGCCAGCAGTTACGAACGACTGAACACTGAAGCTTTCTTT.

This sequence joins TRBV29-1 and TRBJ1-1, with no clear D. The V end lost 2 bases, the J end lost 0 bases, and 4 bases lay between the germline ends. The CDR3 spans 12 residues. Germline values: CDR1 SQVTM, CDR2 ANQGSEA. CDR3 sequence (DNA): TGCAGCGTTGAAACGGTGAACACTGAAGCTTTCTTT. Translating gives CSVETVNTEAFF. Using reference TRBV29-1 and TRBJ1-1 for the parts outside the CDR3, the full variable domain is SAVISQKPSRDICQRGTSLTIQCQVDSQVTMMFWYRQQPGQSLTLIATANQGSEATYESGFVIDKFPISRPNLTFSTLTVSNMSPEDSSIYLCSVETVNTEAFFGQGTRLTVV.

This chain joins TRBV12-3 or TRBV12-4 and TRBJ1-5; D is uncertain. Trimming shortened V by 5 bases and J by 3 bases, and 14 bases separated the two germline ends. This CDR3 is built from 15 residues. The CDR3 sequence is CASSPSIAPNQPQHF. In DNA, the CDR3 is TGTGCCAGCAGTCCTAGCATAGCTCCCAATCAGCCCCAGCATTTT.

The genes are TRBV6-5 and TRBJ1-2; a weak D match, TRBD1 (5 bases). The CDR3 covers 11 residues. V lost 7 bases, J lost 8 bases, and 11 bases lay in between. CDR1 is MNHEY and CDR2 is SVGAGI in the germline V gene. As DNA, the CDR3 is TGTGCCAGCAAGAGGGAGGGGGGCTACACCTTC. Translation: CASKREGGYTF.

A single count supports this clonotype. The genes are TRBV3-1 and TRBJ2-3; the D is unclear. V was cut by 4 bases and J by 1 base, with 6 bases left in between. The length of the CDR3 is 13 residues. The germline gives CDR1 LGHDT, CDR2 YNNKEL (reference sequence). The CDR3 region is CASSRFGTDTQYF. CDR3 coding DNA: TGTGCCAGCAGCCGATTCGGCACAGATACGCAGTATTTT.

This clonotype was seen once. The V call is TRBV12-3 or TRBV12-4, the J call TRBJ2-2; unclear D gene. This CDR3 is 13 amino acids long. V was pared by 2 bases and J by 6 bases, with 7 bases between. The CDR3 spells CASSLSEAGELFF. CDR3 DNA sequence: TGTGCCAGCAGTTTAAGCGAGGCCGGGGAGCTGTTTTTT.

As regards this clonotype: At one end, the junction sequence differs from germline, possibly due to a read error. V gene TRBV7-9 combines with J gene TRBJ1-1; D gene unclear. The CDR3 is 15 residues long. Germline CDR1 and CDR2: SEHNR and FQNEAQ (reference sequence). The DNA for the CDR3 is TGTGCCAGCAGCTTAGGTGACCACCGGAACACTGAAGTTTTCTTT. It is translated as CASSLGDHRNTEVFF.

V usage is TRBV27 and J usage is TRBJ1-4, with D maybe TRBD1 (5 bases). Trimming took off 2 bases at V and 7 bases at J, with 14 bases between the two ends. CDR3 length: 15 residues. Per the germline V gene, CDR1 is MNHEY and CDR2 is SMNVEV (reference sequence). DNA of the CDR3: TGTGCCAGCAGTTTAGCCGGGGCGACGGGTGAAAAACTGTTTTTT. Its protein is CASSLAGATGEKLFF.

This chain joins TRBV6-1 and TRBJ2-1; D uncertain. V lost 5 bases and J 6 bases, leaving 14 bases between the germline ends. CDR3 length: 14 residues. From germline, CDR1 is MNHNS and CDR2 SASEGT. CDR3 amino acids: CASSLRYPPNEQFF. DNA for the CDR3: TGTGCCAGCAGTCTCAGATACCCCCCCAATGAGCAGTTCTTC.

The CDR3 DNA is TGTGCCTCCGTAACCGGGACAGGGAATTCACCCCTCCACTTT. Protein: CASVTGTGNSPLHF. The chain recombines TRBV12-3 or TRBV12-4 with TRBJ1-6, with 9 bases lining up with TRBD1. The CDR3 is 14 amino acids. The ends lost 11 bases at V and 7 bases at J; junction bases unmatched: 9.

The chain joins TRBV28 to TRBJ2-1; 8 bases agree with TRBD2. The J segment lost 9 bases and the V segment lost 11 bases, leaving 9 bases of the junction unmatched. Germline V CDR1 and CDR2: MDHEN, SYDVKM. The CDR3 has 12 amino acids. The DNA of the CDR3 is TGTGCCCTCCGGGGGGGCCGTGGTGAGCAGTTCTTC. This gives the protein CALRGGRGEQFF.

V is TRBV19 and J is TRBJ1-5; tentative D call: TRBD1 (5 bases). This CDR3 has 13 residues. Germline V CDR1 and CDR2: LNHDA, SQIVND (reference sequence). V lost 3 bases, J lost 6 bases, and 9 bases lay in between. This CDR3 reads CASSMEQVQPQHF. CDR3 DNA: TGTGCCAGTAGTATGGAACAGGTTCAGCCCCAGCATTTT.

The chain uses TRBV9 and TRBJ2-1; the D gene is possibly TRBD1 (5 bases). The germline V gene encodes CDR1 SGDLS and CDR2 YYNGEE. Trimming took off 0 bases at V and 10 bases at J, with 14 bases between the two ends. This CDR3 has 14 amino acids. Here the CDR3 DNA reads TGTGCCAGCAGCGTAGGGACAACATCCCAGGAGCAGTTCTTC. Its translation: CASSVGTTSQEQFF.

The chain couples TRBV24-1 to TRBJ2-2; maybe TRBD2 (7 bases). The CDR3 consists of 18 residues. Per germline, CDR1 KGHDR and CDR2 SFDVKD. Trimming took 4 bases from V and 5 from J, leaving 22 bases between them. CDR3 in DNA: TGTGCCACCAGTGACATCCGAGGGGGGGGCGCGGATACCGGGGAGCTGTTTTTT. Residues: CATSDIRGGGADTGELFF.

The rearrangement joins TRBV7-2 to TRBJ1-2, with D tentatively TRBD1 (5 bases). V lost 0 bases and J lost 5, with 10 bases in between. CDR1 is SGHTA, CDR2 FQGNSA, per germline. The CDR3 extends over 14 amino acids. CDR3 protein: CASSLAGGEYGYTF. DNA of the CDR3: TGTGCCAGCAGCTTAGCAGGAGGGGAGTATGGCTACACCTTC.

This chain connects TRBV20-1 to TRBJ2-3, with TRBD2 identical over 11 bases. The CDR3 length is 15 residues. The V and J ends lost 5 bases and 7 bases, in that order; junction bases with no gene match: 11. Looked up from germline, CDR1 is DFQATT and CDR2 is SNEGSKA (reference sequence). Here the CDR3 reads CSARYSGGARNTQYF. CDR3 coding DNA: TGCAGTGCTCGCTATAGCGGGGGGGCTCGTAATACGCAGTATTTT.

The chain has TRBV6-1 and TRBJ1-6, with D tentatively TRBD1 (5 bases). V shed 2 bases and J shed 0 bases, with 8 bases lying between them. The CDR3 sequence is 16 residues long. Germline values: CDR1 MNHNS, CDR2 SASEGT. The CDR3 is CASSENGGSYNSPLHF. Here the CDR3 DNA reads TGTGCCAGCAGTGAAAATGGGGGCTCCTATAATTCACCCCTCCACTTT.

In this sample, this clonotype turned up a few times. The J gene is TRBJ1-5, the V gene TRBV4-1, with a possible D match to TRBD1 (6 bases). CDR3 size: 16 residues. V lost 1 base, J lost 6 bases, and 16 bases lay in between. Germline V gene data show CDR1 as MGHRA and CDR2 as YSYEKL. The CDR3 nucleotides are TGCGCCAGCAGCCAAGCTCTAGCGGGGGCCCTTCAGCCCCAGCATTTT. This sequence encodes CASSQALAGALQPQHF.

V is TRBV19 and J is TRBJ1-5; D call uncertain. The CDR3 is 15 residues long. Germline loops: CDR1 LNHDA, CDR2 SQIVND (reference sequence). V shed 0 bases and J shed 0 bases, with 6 bases lying between them. The CDR3 protein is CASSIDGLSNQPQHF. In nucleotides, the CDR3 is TGTGCCAGTAGTATAGATGGGCTTAGCAATCAGCCCCAGCATTTT.

The genes are TRBV7-9 and TRBJ1-2, with 8 bases matching TRBD1. The V segment lost 5 bases and the J segment 2 bases; nucleotides outside the gene matches: 10. Germline lookup yields CDR1 SEHNR and CDR2 FQNEAQ (reference sequence). This CDR3 is 16 amino acids long. The CDR3 DNA follows: TGTGCCAGCAGCCAAGGACAGGGAGCGTCGAACTATGGCTACACCTTC. This translates into CASSQGQGASNYGYTF.